Included here is one TCR beta chain sequence, with context. The source of the sample is a study of blood T cell repertoires in COVID-19. Background on the study: COVID-19 samples, acute and convalescent, were from the United States, Italy and Spain.

Germline CDR1 reads SGDLS; CDR2 reads YYNGEE. The CDR3 loop spans 18 amino acids. Trimming cost V 0 bases and J 1 base; bases outside gene matches: 11. Only in-frame clones appear in the TCRdb table, and some are missing; sequencing was by immunoSEQ multiplex PCR. The table shows under 300,000 clones, with over 80% occurring only once. What was sequenced was peripheral blood. This chain joins TRBV9 and TRBJ1-2, with 8 bases that match TRBD1. The receptor was derived from a man in his thirties or forties who had recovered from COVID-19. The CDR3 region has the DNA TGTGCCAGCAGCGTAGAGTCCGCGGGACAGGCTTATAACTATGGCTACACCTTC. It encodes CASSVESAGQAYNYGYTF. Complete variable domain (other parts from reference TRBV9 and TRBJ1-2): DSGVTQTPKHLITATGQRVTLRCSPRSGDLSVYWYQQSLDQGLQFLIQYYNGEERAKGNILERFSAQQFPDLHSELNLSSLELGDSALYFCASSVESAGQAYNYGYTFGSGTRLTVV.